One sample yielded the 20 T cell receptor beta chains listed below, sequenced in a study of blood T cell repertoires in COVID-19. The protocol was immunoSEQ multiplex PCR, while the TCRdb copy is restricted to in-frame clones and leaves out a portion. The sample carries 300,000 to 400,000 clones, around 87% recorded once. The sample comprised peripheral blood. The origin of the receptors is a woman aged 60-75 years with COVID-19, enrolled during active disease.

The CDR3 nucleotides are TGTGCCAGCTCCCCCTACCAATCCGAGCAGTACTTC. Translated, it gives CASSPYQSEQYF. This chain links TRBV18 with TRBJ2-7; D unclear. Germline V gene data show CDR1 as KGHSH and CDR2 as LQKENI. CDR3 length: 12 amino acids. The V end was cut by 6 bases, the J end by 6 bases, with 12 bases between.

In this sample, this clone turned up once. This chain links TRBV7-9 with TRBJ1-4; 9 bases line up with TRBD1. Per germline, CDR1 SEHNR and CDR2 FQNEAQ (reference sequence). The V and J ends lost 4 bases and 7 bases, in that order; junction bases with no gene match: 7. The CDR3 covers 15 residues. CDR3 coding DNA: TGTGCCAGCAGCTCGAATGGACAGGGGACTGAAAAACTGTTTTTT. This encodes CASSSNGQGTEKLFF.

This chain uses TRBV6-1 with TRBJ1-4; 10 bases align to TRBD1. V lost 6 bases to trimming and J lost 10 bases; unmatched junction nucleotides: 8. CDR1 is MNHNS and CDR2 is SASEGT in the germline V gene. CDR3 length: 14 amino acids. The CDR3 sequence is CASSSTGGGVKLFF. In DNA form, the CDR3 reads TGTGCCAGCAGCTCGACAGGGGGCGGGGTAAAACTGTTTTTT.

In DNA form, the CDR3 reads TGTGCCAGCAGCGACAGGGTGGCTGGCTACACCTTC. Amino acid sequence: CASSDRVAGYTF. The gene calls are TRBV6-5 and TRBJ1-2, with TRBD1 matching over 7 bases. Per the germline V gene, CDR1 is MNHEY and CDR2 is SVGAGI. This CDR3 has 12 amino acids. The V gene end was trimmed by 6 bases and the J gene end by 7 bases; junction bases not matched to a gene: 5.

The chain joins TRBV30 to TRBJ1-2; D not certain. From germline, CDR1 is GTSNPN and CDR2 SVGIG (reference sequence). The germline V and J ends were trimmed by 0 bases and 8 bases, with 16 bases remaining between them. CDR3 length: 14 residues. CDR3 sequence: CAWSVLHRLGGYTF. In nucleotides, the CDR3 is TGTGCCTGGAGTGTACTCCACCGTCTAGGAGGCTACACCTTC. Complete variable domain (other parts from reference TRBV30 and TRBJ1-2): SQTIHQWPATLVQPVGSPLSLECTVEGTSNPNLYWYRQAAGRGLQLLFYSVGIGQISSEVPQNLSASRPQDRQFILSSKKLLLSDSGFYLCAWSVLHRLGGYTFGSGTRLTVV.

The rearrangement uses TRBV19 and TRBJ2-3; 12 bases match TRBD2. Germline V gives CDR1 LNHDA, CDR2 SQIVND (reference sequence). V lost 0 bases to trimming and J lost 6 bases; unmatched junction nucleotides: 4. The CDR3 is 16 residues long. CDR3 DNA sequence: TGTGCCAGTAGTATAGATCTAGCGGGGGGGCCCGATACGCAGTATTTT. The encoded protein is CASSIDLAGGPDTQYF.

This rearrangement joins TRBV6-5 to TRBJ2-7, with 7 bases fitting TRBD1. The germline CDR1 and CDR2 sequences are MNHEY and SVGAGI. Trimming at V came to 10 bases and at J to 4 bases, leaving 10 bases not matched to a gene. CDR3 length equals 13 residues. CDR3 loop: CATRQGKNYEQYF. In DNA, the CDR3 is TGTGCCACCAGACAGGGAAAGAATTACGAGCAGTACTTC.

The chain recombines TRBV7-9 with TRBJ2-3, with D perhaps TRBD2 (7 bases). CDR3 length equals 15 residues. Germline V gene data show CDR1 as SEHNR and CDR2 as FQNEAQ (reference sequence). V lost 6 bases and J lost 5, with 18 bases in between. The CDR3 reads CASRDTGRGRDTQYF. In nucleotides, the CDR3 is TGTGCCAGCAGGGATACAGGGAGGGGAAGAGATACGCAGTATTTT.

The V and J genes are TRBV6-6 and TRBJ1-4, with TRBD1 matching over 9 bases. CDR3 length: 15 residues. Looked up from germline, CDR1 is MNHNY and CDR2 is SVGAGI (reference sequence). The junction had 11 bases not matched to a gene; V was cut back by 7 bases and J by 8 bases. This CDR3 is CASTTPGQGREKLFF. The CDR3, as DNA: TGTGCCAGCACCACGCCGGGACAGGGCCGGGAAAAACTGTTTTTT.

The V call is TRBV6-5, the J call TRBJ2-1; D perhaps matches TRBD2 (6 bases). The germline gives CDR1 MNHEY, CDR2 SVGAGI. Trimming cost V 0 bases and J 8 bases, with 14 bases left between them. There are 15 residues in the CDR3. The CDR3 is CASSYSAGLQDEQFF. The CDR3 coding sequence is TGTGCCAGCAGTTACTCGGCGGGACTCCAAGATGAGCAGTTCTTC.

The rearrangement links TRBV4-2 to TRBJ2-2; D is unresolved. Trimming cost V 0 bases and J 4 bases, with 9 bases left between them. Per germline, CDR1 LGHNA and CDR2 YNFKEQ. The CDR3 runs to 15 residues. Here the CDR3 DNA reads TGTGCCAGCAGCCAAGATCCCCAGTCCACCGGGGAGCTGTTTTTT. Protein product: CASSQDPQSTGELFF.

This clone has just one count. This chain links TRBV27 with TRBJ1-1; a possible D gene is TRBD1 (6 bases). The CDR3 length is 15 residues. Germline loops: CDR1 MNHEY, CDR2 SMNVEV (reference sequence). Trimming cost V 10 bases and J 0 bases, with 18 bases left between them. CDR3 residues: CANGDDRPMNTEAFF. DNA for the CDR3: TGTGCCAACGGGGACGACAGGCCTATGAACACTGAAGCTTTCTTT.

The CDR3 DNA is TGTGCCACCAGCAGTGACCCGGGCGGGATCAGCTCCTACGAGCAGTACTTC. Translation: CATSSDPGGISSYEQYF. V and J are TRBV15 and TRBJ2-7, with TRBD2 as a possible D gene (6 bases). Germline V gene sequence: CDR1 LNHNV, CDR2 YYDKDF (reference sequence). Trimming stripped 3 bases from V and 0 bases from J, with 18 bases between. The CDR3 contains 17 residues.

This sequence joins TRBV7-8 and TRBJ1-2; 7 bases map to TRBD1. The CDR3 totals 18 residues. Per germline, CDR1 SGHVS and CDR2 FQNEAQ. The ends lost 5 bases at V and 0 bases at J; junction bases unmatched: 15. The CDR3 is CASSPPPGQLSSNYGYTF. In DNA, the CDR3 is TGTGCCAGCAGCCCTCCCCCGGGACAGTTATCTTCTAACTATGGCTACACCTTC.

The genes are TRBV27 and TRBJ1-2; weak D call: TRBD1 (6 bases). From germline, CDR1 is MNHEY and CDR2 SMNVEV (reference sequence). Trimming pared 5 bases from V and 4 bases from J, leaving 11 bases between. The CDR3 covers 13 residues. The CDR3 DNA sequence: TGTGCCAGCAGTCGGGACACATTCTATGGCTACACCTTC. As protein: CASSRDTFYGYTF.

V usage is TRBV9 and J usage is TRBJ2-1; TRBD2 matches 12 bases. Germline V gene sequence: CDR1 SGDLS, CDR2 YYNGEE. The CDR3 is 16 residues long. The J segment lost 9 bases and the V segment lost 0 bases, leaving 7 bases of the junction unmatched. The CDR3 sequence is CASSVERLAGVGEQFF. The CDR3 bases are TGTGCCAGCAGCGTAGAACGACTAGCGGGGGTTGGTGAGCAGTTCTTC.

V gene TRBV6-5 combines with J gene TRBJ1-2; 7 nucleotides match TRBD1. Germline values: CDR1 MNHEY, CDR2 SVGAGI. Trimming at V came to 5 bases and at J to 1 base, leaving 4 bases not matched to a gene. The CDR3 has 14 amino acids. In DNA form, the CDR3 reads TGTGCCAGCAGTACCAACAGGGGTAACTATGGCTACACCTTC. This gives the protein CASSTNRGNYGYTF.

V is TRBV5-1 and J is TRBJ2-7, with 8 bases fitting TRBD2. This CDR3 is built from 16 residues. V lost 4 bases, J lost 6 bases, and 15 bases stayed unmatched. Germline CDR1 is SGHRS and CDR2 is YFSETQ. The CDR3, as DNA: TGCGCCAGCAGCGTAAGAGGGGCGGGGGGCTCACGCGAGCAGTACTTC. Translation gives CASSVRGAGGSREQYF.

For the CDR3, the DNA is TGTGCCAGCAGTACAGCATATAGCAATCAGCCCCAGCATTTT. This translates into CASSTAYSNQPQHF. The chain is built from TRBV6-2 or TRBV6-3 and TRBJ1-5; D is unclear. This CDR3 spans 14 amino acids. The germline gives CDR1 MNHEY, CDR2 SVGEGT. The ends were cut back, 5 bases at V and 0 bases at J, with 8 bases in the middle.

This chain links TRBV4-1 with TRBJ2-7, with TRBD2 matching 9 bases. Trimming cost V 1 base and J 4 bases; bases outside gene matches: 5. The CDR3 contains 15 residues. Germline V lookup: CDR1 MGHRA, CDR2 YSYEKL. Here the CDR3 DNA reads TGCGCCAGCAGCCAAGGAAGCCTAGCGGGGTACGAGCAGTACTTC. Protein: CASSQGSLAGYEQYF.